The text below deals with one T cell receptor (beta chain). What it binds is not known. This sample is part of a study of T cell responses to AZD1222 COVID-19 vaccine. CDR1 SEHNR and CDR2 FQNEAQ come from the germline V gene (reference sequence). Trimming took off 2 bases at V and 2 bases at J, with 7 bases between the two ends. This CDR3 comprises 13 residues. Study outcomes and limitations: Two AZD1222 doses significantly raised spike-specific TCR breadth and depth over controls.

Assay used: immunoSEQ multiplex PCR; TCRdb lists only in-frame clones, some missing. The sample has about 120,000 clones, around 90% seen once. Sequencing was performed on peripheral blood, taken on day 0 of AZD1222 vaccination. The chain carries TRBV7-9 and TRBJ2-7; D gene unclear. The clonotype originates from an adult in good health. CDR3 sequence (DNA): TGTGCCAGCAGCTTATGGTCGACCTACGAGCAGTACTTC. Encoded protein: CASSLWSTYEQYF. Full variable domain (remainder filled in from reference TRBV7-9 and TRBJ2-7): DTGVSQNPRHKITKRGQNVTFRCDPISEHNRLYWYRQTLGQGPEFLTYFQNEAQLEKSRLLSDRFSAERPKGSFSTLEIQRTEQGDSAMYLCASSLWSTYEQYFGPGTRLTVT.